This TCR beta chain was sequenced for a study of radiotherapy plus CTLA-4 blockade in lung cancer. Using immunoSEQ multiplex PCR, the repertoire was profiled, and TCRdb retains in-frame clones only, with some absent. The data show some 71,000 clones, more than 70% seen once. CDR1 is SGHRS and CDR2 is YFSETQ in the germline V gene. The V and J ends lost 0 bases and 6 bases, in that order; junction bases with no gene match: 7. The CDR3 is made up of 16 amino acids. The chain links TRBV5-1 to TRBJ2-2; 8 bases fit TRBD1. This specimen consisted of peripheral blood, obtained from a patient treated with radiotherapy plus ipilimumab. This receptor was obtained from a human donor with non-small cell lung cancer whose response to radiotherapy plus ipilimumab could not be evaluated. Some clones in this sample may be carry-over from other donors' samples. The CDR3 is CASSLGPQGEAGELFF. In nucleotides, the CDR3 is TGCGCCAGCAGCTTGGGGCCACAGGGGGAGGCCGGGGAGCTGTTTTTT.